Below, 6 T cell receptor beta chains from the same sample are listed, as sequenced in a study of blood T cell repertoires in COVID-19. Some clones are missing from TCRdb's copy, which holds only in-frame ones; the method was immunoSEQ multiplex PCR. This table has over 200,000 clones, 84% appearing once. The sequenced sample consisted of PBMCs or T cells enriched from blood (not recorded which). The source of these receptors is a woman aged 40-49 years who had recovered from COVID-19.

The genes are TRBV5-8 and TRBJ1-5; no clear D gene. The germline V and J ends were trimmed by 4 bases and 0 bases, with 8 bases remaining between them. CDR3 length: 14 residues. Per the germline V gene, CDR1 is SGHTS and CDR2 is YDEGEE. The CDR3 nucleotides are TGTGCCAGCAGCCCGGGATATAGCAATCAGCCCCAGCATTTT. It translates to CASSPGYSNQPQHF.

This rearrangement joins TRBV7-2 to TRBJ2-1; 10 positions match TRBD2. Losses at the gene ends were 10 bases for V and 3 bases for J; bases not matched to a gene: 3. The CDR3 has 13 amino acids. CDR1 and CDR2 from the germline V gene are SGHTA and FQGNSA. Here the CDR3 reads CATGLAVYNEQFF. The CDR3 nucleotides are TGTGCCACCGGACTAGCGGTCTACAATGAGCAGTTCTTC.

The rearrangement joins TRBV27 to TRBJ1-6; tentative D call: TRBD1 (5 bases). V lost 7 bases and J 7 bases, leaving 14 bases between the germline ends. This CDR3 has 14 amino acids. Germline lookup yields CDR1 MNHEY and CDR2 SMNVEV (reference sequence). CDR3 sequence: CASTFGQGNSPLHF. The DNA for the CDR3 is TGTGCCAGCACCTTCGGCCAGGGAAATTCACCCCTCCACTTT.

The chain links TRBV7-7 to TRBJ2-3; 9 bases are a match to TRBD1. J lost 0 bases, V lost 4 bases, and 5 bases had no gene match. The CDR3 totals 16 residues. Germline V gene sequence: CDR1 SSHAT, CDR2 FNYEAQ (reference sequence). CDR3 in amino acids: CASSSGTGQSTDTQYF. In DNA, the CDR3 is TGTGCCAGCAGCTCCGGGACAGGGCAGAGCACAGATACGCAGTATTTT.

The chain couples TRBV3-1 (or the pseudogene TRBV3-2) to TRBJ1-2, with a weak D call TRBD1 (5 bases). Germline-derived CDR1 and CDR2 are LGHDT and YNNKEL (reference sequence). The length of the CDR3 is 14 residues. V lost 4 bases and J 8 bases, leaving 17 bases between the germline ends. CDR3 coding DNA: TGTGCCAGCAGCCGGGACTCGGGGGGAAACGGCTACACCTTC. This sequence encodes CASSRDSGGNGYTF.

The chain recombines TRBV11-3 with TRBJ2-5; D unclear. The CDR3 has 12 residues. V lost 0 bases and J 4 bases, leaving 3 bases between the germline ends. Germline loops: CDR1 SGHNT, CDR2 YENEEA. Here the CDR3 reads CASSLDLETQYF. The CDR3 DNA reads as TGTGCCAGCAGCTTAGACCTAGAGACCCAGTACTTC.